A single sample gave rise to the 25 T cell receptor beta chains below, sequenced in a study of blood T cell repertoires in COVID-19. TCRdb's table, derived via immunoSEQ multiplex PCR, lists solely in-frame clones and lacks some. The sample yields hundreds of thousands of clones, approximately 92% seen once. What was sequenced was PBMCs or T cells enriched from blood (not recorded which). These receptors were obtained from a man aged 30-40 years who had recovered from COVID-19.

The chain recombines TRBV6-1 with TRBJ1-6; 10 bases are a match to TRBD1. The length of the CDR3 is 18 residues. The trim removed 4 bases at V and 1 base at J, leaving 7 bases unmatched. Germline V CDR1 and CDR2: MNHNS, SASEGT. CDR3 residues: CASSVRQGAGSYNSPLHF. For the CDR3, the DNA is TGTGCCAGCAGTGTACGACAGGGGGCAGGTTCCTATAATTCACCCCTCCACTTT.

This rearrangement joins TRBV7-8 to TRBJ2-7, with D possibly matching TRBD2 (6 bases). CDR3 size: 14 residues. Looked up from germline, CDR1 is SGHVS and CDR2 is FQNEAQ. V was pared by 5 bases and J by 2 bases, with 13 bases between. As DNA, the CDR3 is TGTGCCAGCAGCATGGCTAGCGAAACCTACGAGCAGTACTTC. Translated, it gives CASSMASETYEQYF.

The chain has TRBV5-1 and TRBJ1-1, with 8 bases that match TRBD1. The V gene end was trimmed by 5 bases and the J gene end by 7 bases; junction bases not matched to a gene: 10. The length of the CDR3 is 14 residues. In germline, CDR1 is SGHRS, CDR2 YFSETQ. DNA for the CDR3: TGCGCCAGCAGACCTCCAGGGGGACAGGTTGAAGCTTTCTTT. As protein: CASRPPGGQVEAFF.

The chain joins TRBV30 to TRBJ1-2; 8 nucleotides line up with TRBD1. There are 12 residues in the CDR3. CDR1 is GTSNPN, CDR2 SVGIG, per germline (reference sequence). J lost 4 bases, V lost 5 bases, and 3 bases had no gene match. The CDR3 loop is CAWDRGTYGYTF. The CDR3 DNA is TGTGCCTGGGACAGGGGAACCTATGGCTACACCTTC.

This clone came up a few times. The rearrangement uses TRBV9 and TRBJ1-3, with 12 bases matching TRBD1. The junction had 9 bases not matched to a gene; V was cut back by 0 bases and J by 8 bases. This CDR3 contains 17 residues. Looked up from germline, CDR1 is SGDLS and CDR2 is YYNGEE. CDR3 protein: CASSVGGQGAFWDTIYF. As DNA, the CDR3 is TGTGCCAGCAGCGTAGGGGGACAGGGGGCGTTCTGGGACACCATATATTTT.

The V gene is TRBV7-8, the J gene TRBJ2-2, with D tentatively TRBD2 (5 bases). Trimming shortened V by 1 base and J by 10 bases, and 13 bases separated the two germline ends. The length of the CDR3 is 14 residues. Germline-derived CDR1 and CDR2 are SGHVS and FQNEAQ. CDR3 nucleotide sequence: TGTGCCAGCAGCTTAGGGTTTTCGCGGGTGGAGCTGTTTTTT. Translation gives CASSLGFSRVELFF.

The rearrangement uses TRBV4-2 and TRBJ1-5; D not resolved. The CDR3 covers 15 residues. V lost 0 bases and J lost 3, with 9 bases in between. Germline loops: CDR1 LGHNA, CDR2 YNFKEQ. As DNA, the CDR3 is TGTGCCAGCAGCCAAGAGGTCCAGTACAATCAGCCCCAGCATTTT. It codes for CASSQEVQYNQPQHF.

This chain joins TRBV10-3 and TRBJ2-2; TRBD2 matches at 8 bases. The CDR3 extends over 15 amino acids. In germline, CDR1 is ENHRY, CDR2 SYGVKD. The V gene end was trimmed by 10 bases and the J gene end by 2 bases; junction bases not matched to a gene: 9. DNA of the CDR3: TGTGCCACCAACCGGGGGGGGACCAACACCGGGGAGCTGTTTTTT. This translates into CATNRGGTNTGELFF.

The chain employs TRBV28 and TRBJ1-2; the D gene is possibly TRBD1 (6 bases). The CDR3 covers 12 residues. Germline V gene data show CDR1 as MDHEN and CDR2 as SYDVKM. V lost 7 bases, J lost 3 bases, and 9 bases lay in between. CDR3 loop: CASKTGHYGYTF. In nucleotides, the CDR3 is TGTGCCAGCAAAACAGGGCACTATGGCTACACCTTC.

The chain employs TRBV10-1 and TRBJ1-1; D is perhaps TRBD1 (5 bases). Germline CDR1 reads WNHNN; CDR2 reads SYGVQD (reference sequence). The CDR3 is made up of 14 amino acids. The V end was cut by 6 bases, the J end by 4 bases, with 15 bases between. The CDR3 loop is CASRDGQSSTEAFF. CDR3 bases: TGCGCCAGCAGGGACGGACAATCGAGCACTGAAGCTTTCTTT.

This chain uses TRBV27 with TRBJ2-2; 12 bases align to TRBD2. V shed 3 bases and J 7 bases; nucleotides not matched to a gene: 3. CDR1 is MNHEY, CDR2 SMNVEV, per germline (reference sequence). This CDR3 is built from 15 residues. CDR3 sequence: CASSFRTSGNGELFF. The DNA for the CDR3 is TGTGCCAGCAGTTTCCGGACTAGCGGGAACGGGGAGCTGTTTTTT.

The V call is TRBV3-1 (or the pseudogene TRBV3-2), the J call TRBJ2-3; 7 positions match TRBD1. This CDR3 region has 16 residues. CDR1 is LGHDT and CDR2 is YNNKEL in the germline V gene (reference sequence). V lost 4 bases to trimming and J lost 2 bases; unmatched junction nucleotides: 9. CDR3 DNA: TGTGCCAGCAGCCGTCGTACAGGGGCCGACACAGATACGCAGTATTTT. This sequence encodes CASSRRTGADTDTQYF.

This chain connects TRBV28 to TRBJ2-7; 8 bases fit TRBD1. The CDR3 contains 14 residues. Germline CDR1 is MDHEN and CDR2 is SYDVKM. The V gene end was trimmed by 6 bases and the J gene end by 2 bases; junction bases not matched to a gene: 6. CDR3 residues: CASSLPDRAYEQYF. In DNA, the CDR3 is TGTGCCAGCAGCCTCCCGGACAGGGCCTACGAGCAGTACTTC.

This chain joins TRBV6-5 and TRBJ2-7; D perhaps matches TRBD1 (6 bases). CDR1 and CDR2 (germline): MNHEY, SVGAGI. The CDR3 runs to 13 residues. The V and J ends lost 7 bases and 4 bases respectively, with 14 bases between them. CDR3 protein: CASKPLGAYEQYF. The DNA of the CDR3 is TGTGCCAGCAAGCCCTTGGGGGCGTACGAGCAGTACTTC.

The rearrangement joins TRBV9 to TRBJ2-1; 8 nucleotides align to TRBD2. Germline V gene sequence: CDR1 SGDLS, CDR2 YYNGEE. CDR3 size: 14 residues. V shed 6 bases and J 6 bases; nucleotides not matched to a gene: 8. The DNA of the CDR3 is TGTGCCAGCAACCCCGGGACTAGGGGCAATGAGCAGTTCTTC. Its translation: CASNPGTRGNEQFF.

Only one count was recorded for this clone. V usage is TRBV4-1 and J usage is TRBJ1-5, with TRBD1 identical over 8 bases. Germline assignment: CDR1 MGHRA and CDR2 YSYEKL. The CDR3 length is 17 residues. With V trimmed by 3 bases and J by 5 bases, 12 bases remained unmatched. CDR3 loop: CASSQGKSGGAYQPQHF. The CDR3 region has the DNA TGCGCCAGCAGCCAGGGAAAGTCAGGGGGCGCCTATCAGCCCCAGCATTTT.

The chain links TRBV19 to TRBJ1-4; 10 bases map to TRBD1. This CDR3 contains 21 residues. The germline CDR1 and CDR2 sequences are LNHDA and SQIVND (reference sequence). With 6 bases clipped from V and 8 bases from J, the junction kept 27 bases outside the gene matches. The CDR3 region is CASSKTPKDFRDRGVEEKLFF. The CDR3 nucleotides read TGTGCCAGTAGCAAAACCCCGAAAGACTTCCGGGACAGGGGCGTAGAGGAAAAACTGTTTTTT. Drawing the rest from reference TRBV19 and TRBJ1-4, the complete variable domain is DGGITQSPKYLFRKEGQNVTLSCEQNLNHDAMYWYRQDPGQGLRLIYYSQIVNDFQKGDIAEGYSVSREKKESFPLTVTSAQKNPTAFYLCASSKTPKDFRDRGVEEKLFFGSGTQLSVL.

The CDR3 nucleotides are TGTGCCAGCGGGAGAAACACTGAAGCTTTCTTT. Its protein product is CASGRNTEAFF. This chain uses TRBV6-5 with TRBJ1-1; D is undetermined. Deletions cut 8 bases from V and 2 bases from J, with 6 bases between. CDR3 size: 11 residues. From germline, CDR1 is MNHEY and CDR2 SVGAGI.

The V and J genes are TRBV9 and TRBJ2-1; no firm D call. Deletions cut 3 bases from V and 7 bases from J, with 17 bases between. CDR1 SGDLS and CDR2 YYNGEE come from the germline V gene. The CDR3 runs 15 residues. DNA for the CDR3: TGTGCCAGCAGCGAGTGGGCCGGTGGAAGAAATGAGCAGTTCTTC. Translating it yields CASSEWAGGRNEQFF.

The V gene is TRBV5-1, the J gene TRBJ2-3; D is unclear. Germline V lookup: CDR1 SGHRS, CDR2 YFSETQ. The CDR3 runs 13 residues. The ends were cut back, 4 bases at V and 6 bases at J, with 12 bases in the middle. In DNA form, the CDR3 reads TGCGCCAGCAGCCCGCCGGTAGCCGATACGCAGTATTTT. Encoded protein: CASSPPVADTQYF.

The chain links TRBV13 to TRBJ2-2; D perhaps matches TRBD1 (5 bases). Germline loops: CDR1 PRHDT, CDR2 FYEKMQ (reference sequence). This CDR3 region has 14 residues. V gave up 3 bases and J gave up 7 bases, with 12 bases separating them. The CDR3 DNA sequence: TGTGCCAGCAGCTTTGTGACAGTTGACGGGGAGCTGTTTTTT. This codes for CASSFVTVDGELFF.

CDR3 loop: CASSPLGQGRTEAFF. The DNA for the CDR3 is TGCGCCAGCAGCCCATTGGGCCAGGGGCGCACTGAAGCTTTCTTT. V and J are TRBV5-1 and TRBJ1-1, with D maybe TRBD1 (6 bases). The CDR3 contains 15 residues. Germline V CDR1 and CDR2: SGHRS, YFSETQ. V lost 4 bases to trimming and J lost 4 bases, with 17 bases between them.

This clone was observed a single time. The genes are TRBV29-1 and TRBJ2-1, with a tentative D call TRBD2 (5 bases). The V end was cut by 7 bases, the J end by 0 bases, with 10 bases between. The germline gives CDR1 SQVTM, CDR2 ANQGSEA. This CDR3 contains 13 residues. In DNA, the CDR3 is TGCAGCGGTGTGGGGAGCTCCTACAATGAGCAGTTCTTC. This gives the protein CSGVGSSYNEQFF.

This chain links TRBV7-3 with TRBJ2-3; TRBD2 matches 7 bases. The CDR3 consists of 14 residues. Germline V gene lookup returns CDR1 SGHTA and CDR2 FQGTGA. V lost 0 bases and J lost 4; bases outside the gene matches: 1. CDR3 sequence (DNA): TGTGCCAGCAGCTTAACCGCGGGAGCAGATACGCAGTATTTT. Its translation: CASSLTAGADTQYF.

The CDR3 is CASSFEGQGRSPLHF. CDR3 coding DNA: TGTGCCAGCAGCTTTGAGGGACAGGGCCGTTCACCCCTCCACTTT. The genes are TRBV5-6 and TRBJ1-6; 9 positions match TRBD1. The CDR3 has 15 amino acids. Trimming removed 2 bases from V and 9 bases from J; junction bases left unmatched: 6. The V gene's germline CDR1 is SGHDT and CDR2 YYEEEE.